The 18 T cell receptor beta chains in this list originate from one sample, sequenced in a study of Graves' ophthalmopathy and Graves' hyperthyroidism (dated by TCRdb to 2016 to 2019). TCRdb lists the instrument as Illumina HiSeq 2000. TCR beta CDR3 regions were amplified from RNA transcripts for repertoire sequencing. HTBI primers and the Qiagen OneStep RT-PCR kit were used in a first-round RT-PCR, which was followed by a second-round multiplex PCR, size selection and purification. TCRdb ran its own pipeline on the public reads, namely fastp trimming at Q25 and MiXCR clone calling, and kept in-frame beta chains. Under each unique CDR3 protein, matching rows form one entry showing the most common genes and DNA. Within this sample are about 740,000 distinct CDR3 sequences, with 40% of them counted one time only. 44% of the sample lies in the top ten. Sequenced sample: peripheral blood. Every receptor here comes from an adult man with Graves' ophthalmopathy.

This clonotype was seen ten or more times. At one boundary the junction diverges from the germline segment, which might be a read error. V usage is TRBV7-9 and J usage is TRBJ2-2; D not resolved. This CDR3 is built from 9 residues. In germline, CDR1 is SEHNR, CDR2 FQNEAQ (reference sequence). CDR3 amino acids: CASSLDNHF. As DNA, the CDR3 is TGTGCCAGCAGCTTAGATAACCATTTT.

The chain uses TRBV7-9 and TRBJ2-2, with a weak D call TRBD2 (5 bases). The CDR3 runs 14 residues. V was cut by 6 bases and J by 6 bases, with 14 bases left in between. Germline V gives CDR1 SEHNR, CDR2 FQNEAQ (reference sequence). The DNA for the CDR3 is TGTGCCAGCAGTCGGACCAGCGGCCCCGGGGAGCTGTTTTTT. Protein sequence: CASSRTSGPGELFF. The full variable domain, its missing parts supplied by reference TRBV7-9 and TRBJ2-2, is DTGVSQNPRHKITKRGQNVTFRCDPISEHNRLYWYRQTLGQGPEFLTYFQNEAQLEKSRLLSDRFSAERPKGSFSTLEIQRTEQGDSAMYLCASSRTSGPGELFFGEGSRLTVL.

The gene calls are TRBV29-1 and TRBJ2-6; D is tentatively TRBD1 or TRBD2 (5 bases each). The CDR3 has 14 residues. Trimming removed 7 bases at V and 0 bases at J, with 10 bases between. Germline CDR1 reads SQVTM; CDR2 reads ANQGSEA. CDR3 sequence: CSGPGRSGANVLTF. The CDR3 DNA reads TGCAGCGGACCGGGGCGCTCTGGGGCCAACGTCCTGACTTTC.

The V gene is TRBV3-1, the J gene TRBJ1-6; no firm D call. Germline values: CDR1 LGHDT, CDR2 YNNKEL (reference sequence). The V and J ends lost 10 bases and 6 bases respectively, with 13 bases between them. This CDR3 spans 13 amino acids. The CDR3 spells CATFVVSNSPLHF. CDR3 bases: TGTGCCACGTTTGTGGTGAGTAATTCACCCCTCCACTTT.

This clonotype was seen ten or more times. This chain uses TRBV7-2 with TRBJ1-2, with D possibly matching TRBD1 (5 bases). V dropped 6 bases and J dropped 4 bases, with 12 bases sitting between them. The CDR3 is 13 amino acids. Germline CDR1 is SGHTA and CDR2 is FQGNSA. The CDR3 DNA reads TGTGCCAGCAGTCCCCCAGGGTCCTATGGCTACACCTTC. Protein: CASSPPGSYGYTF.

This clonotype was seen ten or more times. The chain is built from TRBV24-1 and TRBJ1-3, with TRBD1 as a possible D gene (6 bases). The CDR3 contains 15 residues. Germline V CDR1 and CDR2: KGHDR, SFDVKD. The V end was cut by 3 bases, the J end by 0 bases, with 8 bases between. In DNA form, the CDR3 reads TGTGCCACCAGTGATCGACAGGACTCTGGAAACACCATATATTTT. Amino acids: CATSDRQDSGNTIYF.

V is TRBV7-9 and J is TRBJ2-7, with 8 positions matching TRBD1. CDR3 length: 15 residues. Trimming cost V 5 bases and J 2 bases; bases outside gene matches: 8. CDR1 SEHNR and CDR2 FQNEAQ come from the germline V gene (reference sequence). CDR3 in DNA: TGTGCCAGCAGCCCCTACAGGGGGAGCCCCTACGAGCAGTACTTC. Translated: CASSPYRGSPYEQYF.

This rearrangement joins TRBV12-5 to TRBJ1-1; D is undetermined. The CDR3 is 11 amino acids. Germline CDR1 LGHNT, CDR2 FRNRAP. Trimming took 5 bases from V and 7 from J, leaving 8 bases between them. The CDR3 DNA is TGTGCTAGTGGTCGGGGAGATGAAGCTTTCTTT. As protein: CASGRGDEAFF. Drawing the rest from reference TRBV12-5 and TRBJ1-1, the complete variable domain is DARVTQTPRHKVTEMGQEVTMRCQPILGHNTVFWYRQTMMQGLELLAYFRNRAPLDDSGMPKDRFSAEMPDATLATLKIQPSEPRDSAVYFCASGRGDEAFFGQGTRLTVV.

This clonotype was recorded only once. A much larger clone differs by one base, so this may be a read error. The rearrangement uses TRBV25-1 and TRBJ2-2; TRBD1 matches at 7 bases. The CDR3 is made up of 16 amino acids. Germline V gene sequence: CDR1 MGHDK, CDR2 SYGVNS. The V segment lost 5 bases and the J segment 7 bases; nucleotides outside the gene matches: 13. The CDR3: CASSLRSGTVNGELFF. The CDR3, as DNA: TGTGCCAGCAGTCTTAGATCCGGGACAGTGAACGGGGAGCTGTTTTTT.

The rearrangement links TRBV15 to TRBJ1-2, with a tentative D call TRBD1 (6 bases). The CDR3 is made up of 16 amino acids. The V gene's germline CDR1 is LNHNV and CDR2 YYDKDF (reference sequence). V was cut by 3 bases and J by 4 bases, with 18 bases left in between. This CDR3 is CATSSWTDGTGYGYTF. CDR3 DNA: TGTGCCACCAGCAGTTGGACAGACGGGACGGGCTATGGCTACACCTTC.

The chain uses TRBV15 and TRBJ1-2; 8 bases line up with TRBD1. Per the germline V gene, CDR1 is LNHNV and CDR2 is YYDKDF (reference sequence). This CDR3 has 13 residues. Trimming at V came to 10 bases and at J to 6 bases, leaving 10 bases not matched to a gene. The CDR3 loop reads CASRTTGVHGYTF. The CDR3 DNA is TGTGCCAGCAGAACGACAGGGGTTCATGGCTACACCTTC.

J is TRBJ2-7 and V is TRBV9; D not resolved. The CDR3 has 15 residues. V was trimmed by 4 bases and J by 5 bases, leaving 19 bases between them. CDR1 and CDR2 (germline): SGDLS, YYNGEE. For the CDR3, the DNA is TGTGCCAGCAGCTCAACAAACGACCGGCTTGACGAGCAGTACTTC. It specifies CASSSTNDRLDEQYF.

This clonotype was seen repeatedly, ten times or more. The rearrangement links TRBV4-2 to TRBJ2-5; D ambiguous. This CDR3 has 14 residues. Germline V gene sequence: CDR1 LGHNA, CDR2 YNFKEQ. V lost 1 base, J lost 2 bases, and 8 bases lay in between. The CDR3 region has the DNA TGTGCCAGCAGCCAAGTTTCCGAGCAAGAGACCCAGTACTTC. Its translation is CASSQVSEQETQYF.

With respect to this clonotype: This may arise from a read error, as a much more abundant clone is one base away. The chain combines TRBV7-9 with TRBJ2-7, with TRBD1 matching 9 bases. The CDR3 spans 15 residues. Germline V lookup: CDR1 SEHNR, CDR2 FQNEAQ (reference sequence). Losses at the gene ends were 4 bases for V and 3 bases for J; bases not matched to a gene: 7. The CDR3 here is CASSCTGGAIYEQYF. The CDR3 DNA reads TGTGCCAGCAGCTGCACAGGGGGCGCAATCTACGAGCAGTACTTC.

The chain uses TRBV7-2 and TRBJ2-5, with unresolved D. The CDR3 runs 17 residues. Germline V gene lookup returns CDR1 SGHTA and CDR2 FQGNSA. The V end was cut by 0 bases, the J end by 5 bases, with 19 bases between. This chain's CDR3 is CASSLALGTNTGETQYF. CDR3 nucleotides: TGTGCCAGCAGCTTAGCGCTTGGAACGAACACCGGGGAGACCCAGTACTTC.

This clonotype came up a few times. The chain combines TRBV20-1 with TRBJ1-4; no reliable D call. CDR1 is DFQATT and CDR2 is SNEGSKA in the germline V gene (reference sequence). V dropped 0 bases and J dropped 0 bases, with 8 bases sitting between them. This CDR3 has 15 residues. CDR3 nucleotide sequence: TGCAGTGCTAGAGATTATCAGGCAACTAATGAAAAACTGTTTTTT. Protein product: CSARDYQATNEKLFF.

The chain combines TRBV12-3 or TRBV12-4 with TRBJ2-5, with TRBD1 matching over 11 bases. This CDR3 spans 15 amino acids. The CDR3 DNA sequence: TGTGCTAGTGGTCCGGGACAGGGGGTTGGGCAGACCCAGTACTTC. This encodes CASGPGQGVGQTQYF.

On this clonotype: This likely comes from a read error, as the CDR3 has no conserved phenylalanine or tryptophan at its end. This chain uses TRBV7-2 with TRBJ2-7, with 7 bases fitting TRBD2. Germline assignment: CDR1 SGHTA and CDR2 FQGNSA. With V trimmed by 3 bases and J by 2 bases, 4 bases remained unmatched. The CDR3 covers 14 residues. The CDR3 region has the DNA TGTGCCAGCAGCTTTAGCGGGTCCCCCTACGAGCAGTACTGC. Its translation: CASSFSGSPYEQYC.